A selection of T cell receptor beta chains follows, all from one sample in a study of cytomegalovirus exposure and HLA in healthy donors. Only in-frame clones appear in the TCRdb table, and some are missing; sequencing was by immunoSEQ multiplex PCR. The sample lists roughly 200,000 clones; 79% were seen once. The sample was PBMCs. The receptors here all came from a woman in her thirties in good health and CMV-seropositive. The CDR3 runs from the conserved cysteine through the conserved F or W. Each record gives: J gene, V gene, CDR3 protein.

TRBJ1-2 | TRBV19 | CASSIAHPNYGYTF
TRBJ2-1 | TRBV7-9 | CASSLGGGDEQFF
TRBJ1-2 | TRBV10-3 | CAISESTGNYGYTF
TRBJ2-3 | TRBV5-1 | CASSRKTPTDTQYF
TRBJ1-2 | TRBV4-2 | CASSPDRGDNYGYTF
TRBJ1-1 | TRBV18 | CASSSPWTGNTEAFF
TRBJ2-5 | TRBV25-1 | CAIGAGSQETQYF
TRBJ1-5 | TRBV2 | CASSDSRGERPQHF
TRBJ1-1 | TRBV4-1 | CASSHGGNTEAFF
TRBJ2-1 | TRBV5-6 | CASSLAGNNEQFF
TRBJ1-1 | TRBV7-9 | CASDRGSGEAFF
TRBJ1-2 | TRBV6-1 | CASSALNRVSGYTF
TRBJ2-1 | TRBV11-2 | CASSFLRGGPNEQFF
TRBJ2-7 | TRBV30 | CAWSVGRQGLEQYF
TRBJ2-7 | TRBV11-3 | CASSPMGTEDYEQYF
TRBJ1-5 | TRBV2 | CASSEALGPGMALNQPQHF
TRBJ1-2 | TRBV10-1 | CASSNQALYGYTF
TRBJ2-7 | TRBV21-1 | CASSKGEGSTPYEQYF
TRBJ2-7 | TRBV5-8 | CASKGRPGLGYEQYF
TRBJ2-7 | TRBV7-9 | CASSLASGMVREQYF
TRBJ1-5 | TRBV19 | CASSMEGGQPQHF
TRBJ1-1 | TRBV28 | CASSVGQSNTEAFF
TRBJ2-3 | TRBV7-9 | CASSTGSTDTQYF
TRBJ1-2 | TRBV29-1 | CSVESPGDGYTF
TRBJ2-1 | TRBV7-6 | CASSFGGNNEQFF
TRBJ2-3 | TRBV18 | CASSPPSLAGGGDTQYF
TRBJ2-5 | TRBV15 | CATSREPGQNQETQYF
TRBJ1-1 | TRBV6-1 | CASREDWNTEAFF
TRBJ2-3 | TRBV2 | CASSENSLDTQYF
TRBJ2-3 | TRBV5-1 | CASSSRDRPLYTQYF